A selection of T cell receptor beta chains follows, all from one sample in a study of long-term antiretroviral therapy in people with HIV. The assay was immunoSEQ multiplex PCR, and TCRdb's table has in-frame clones only and misses some. The repertoire consists of 35,000 or so clones, with 80% to 90% occurring once and the leading ten covering roughly a tenth. This material consisted of unsorted PBMCs, taken 2.2 years after starting antiretroviral therapy. These receptors were taken from a man aged 18 to 30 with HIV. CDR3s include the opening cysteine and the closing phenylalanine or tryptophan. The order of the fields is J gene, clone size, D gene, V gene, CDR3 protein, CDR3 DNA. A D gene is named only where the DNA matches it firmly. Some rows mark clone size as missing; the rest say once, few, many or name a class of expanded clone.

j_gene: TRBJ1-2; abundance: .; d_gene: .; v_gene: TRBV2; CDR3aa: CASRDSENGYTF; CDR3nt: TGTGCCAGCAGGGACAGTGAGAATGGCTACACCTTC
j_gene: TRBJ1-1; abundance: .; d_gene: .; v_gene: TRBV14; CDR3aa: CASSRDGVMNTEAFF; CDR3nt: TGTGCCAGCAGCCGAGACGGGGTCATGAACACTGAAGCTTTCTTT
j_gene: TRBJ1-5; abundance: .; d_gene: TRBD1; v_gene: TRBV19; CDR3aa: CASSVQGGQPQHF; CDR3nt: TGTGCCAGTAGTGTACAGGGGGGTCAGCCCCAGCATTTT
j_gene: TRBJ1-4; abundance: .; d_gene: TRBD1; v_gene: TRBV2; CDR3aa: CASKTGTGREKLFF; CDR3nt: TGTGCCAGCAAGACCGGGACAGGGCGGGAAAAACTGTTTTTT
j_gene: TRBJ1-1; abundance: .; d_gene: .; v_gene: TRBV28; CDR3aa: CASTQIGDSSNTEAFF; CDR3nt: TGTGCCAGCACTCAGATAGGAGACAGCTCGAACACTGAAGCTTTCTTT
j_gene: TRBJ1-2; abundance: .; d_gene: .; v_gene: TRBV5-1; CDR3aa: CASSSPTGAKGYTF; CDR3nt: TGCGCCAGCAGCTCCCCGACGGGGGCGAAGGGCTACACCTTC
j_gene: TRBJ2-2; abundance: .; d_gene: .; v_gene: TRBV2; CDR3aa: CASTDPRGTNTGELFF; CDR3nt: TGTGCCAGCACCGACCCGAGGGGGACTAACACCGGGGAGCTGTTTTTT
j_gene: TRBJ2-7; abundance: .; d_gene: .; v_gene: TRBV7-9; CDR3aa: CASSSTLGTEKYF; CDR3nt: TGTGCCAGCAGCTCCACGCTCGGGACCGAAAAGTACTTC
j_gene: TRBJ2-7; abundance: .; d_gene: TRBD2; v_gene: TRBV7-6; CDR3aa: CASSLAGLAGTEQYF; CDR3nt: TGTGCCAGCAGCTTAGCGGGACTAGCGGGGACCGAGCAGTACTTC
j_gene: TRBJ1-1; abundance: .; d_gene: .; v_gene: TRBV5-4; CDR3aa: CASLTQGMNTEAFF; CDR3nt: TGTGCCAGCTTGACGCAGGGGATGAACACTGAAGCTTTCTTT
j_gene: TRBJ2-1; abundance: .; d_gene: .; v_gene: TRBV7-3; CDR3aa: CASSLNRALVSEQFF; CDR3nt: TGTGCCAGCAGCTTAAATAGGGCGCTCGTATCCGAGCAGTTCTTC
j_gene: TRBJ2-7; abundance: .; d_gene: .; v_gene: TRBV7-8; CDR3aa: CASTTRTYEQYF; CDR3nt: TGTGCCAGCACCACCAGGACCTACGAGCAGTACTTC
j_gene: TRBJ2-1; abundance: .; d_gene: .; v_gene: TRBV23-1; CDR3aa: CASSLAGTLIYNEQFF; CDR3nt: TGCGCCAGCAGTCTAGCAGGGACCCTCATCTACAATGAGCAGTTCTTC
j_gene: TRBJ2-7; abundance: .; d_gene: TRBD1; v_gene: TRBV7-2; CDR3aa: CASSSWDRVYEQYF; CDR3nt: TGTGCCAGCAGCTCTTGGGACAGGGTTTACGAGCAGTACTTC
j_gene: TRBJ1-2; abundance: .; d_gene: .; v_gene: TRBV15; CDR3aa: CATSRGNRPSYGYTF; CDR3nt: TGTGCCACCAGCAGAGGGAATCGGCCGAGCTATGGCTACACCTTC
j_gene: TRBJ1-4; abundance: .; d_gene: .; v_gene: TRBV29-1; CDR3aa: CSVGEREKLFF; CDR3nt: TGCAGCGTTGGGGAACGGGAAAAACTGTTTTTT
j_gene: TRBJ1-2; abundance: .; d_gene: TRBD1; v_gene: TRBV28; CDR3aa: CASSSGDRATGIHTF; CDR3nt: TGTGCCAGCAGTTCCGGGGACAGAGCGACAGGAATACACACCTTC
j_gene: TRBJ1-1; abundance: .; d_gene: .; v_gene: TRBV19; CDR3aa: CASSVGGSGTEAFF; CDR3nt: TGTGCCAGTAGTGTCGGGGGGTCCGGCACTGAAGCTTTCTTT
j_gene: TRBJ2-1; abundance: .; d_gene: TRBD2; v_gene: TRBV19; CDR3aa: CATNGGVNEQFF; CDR3nt: TGTGCCACCAATGGGGGGGTCAATGAGCAGTTCTTC
j_gene: TRBJ1-1; abundance: .; d_gene: .; v_gene: TRBV27; CDR3aa: CASSFWPQGTEAFF; CDR3nt: TGTGCCAGCAGTTTTTGGCCACAGGGCACTGAAGCTTTCTTT
j_gene: TRBJ2-2; abundance: .; d_gene: .; v_gene: TRBV9; CDR3aa: CASRQYTGSGTGELFF; CDR3nt: TGTGCCAGCAGGCAATACACAGGGTCGGGCACCGGGGAGCTGTTTTTT
j_gene: TRBJ2-7; abundance: .; d_gene: TRBD1; v_gene: TRBV9; CDR3aa: CASSVEGASHHEQYF; CDR3nt: TGTGCCAGCAGCGTAGAGGGGGCGAGTCACCACGAGCAGTACTTC
j_gene: TRBJ1-4; abundance: .; d_gene: .; v_gene: TRBV9; CDR3aa: CASSDTGFGEKLFF; CDR3nt: TGTGCCAGCAGCGATACAGGTTTCGGTGAAAAACTGTTTTTT
j_gene: TRBJ1-2; abundance: few; d_gene: TRBD1; v_gene: TRBV19; CDR3aa: CASSGQGDYGYTF; CDR3nt: TGTGCCAGTAGTGGACAGGGGGACTATGGCTACACCTTC
j_gene: TRBJ2-3; abundance: .; d_gene: TRBD2; v_gene: TRBV7-3; CDR3aa: CASSFGASGGRDTQYF; CDR3nt: TGTGCCAGCAGCTTTGGGGCTAGCGGGGGAAGGGATACGCAGTATTTT
j_gene: TRBJ2-1; abundance: .; d_gene: .; v_gene: TRBV5-6; CDR3aa: CASSLSISYNEQFF; CDR3nt: TGTGCCAGCAGCCTGAGCATCTCCTACAATGAGCAGTTCTTC
j_gene: TRBJ1-2; abundance: .; d_gene: .; v_gene: TRBV25-1; CDR3aa: CASRSASPGGYTF; CDR3nt: TGTGCCAGCAGATCGGCCAGCCCTGGAGGCTACACCTTC
j_gene: TRBJ2-5; abundance: .; d_gene: .; v_gene: TRBV10-2; CDR3aa: CASSETGNKETQYF; CDR3nt: TGCGCCAGCAGTGAGACAGGGAATAAAGAGACCCAGTACTTC
j_gene: TRBJ2-1; abundance: once; d_gene: .; v_gene: TRBV19; CDR3aa: CASSIQASSYNEQFF; CDR3nt: TGTGCCAGTAGTATACAGGCGAGCTCCTACAATGAGCAGTTCTTC
j_gene: TRBJ2-7; abundance: .; d_gene: .; v_gene: TRBV6-1; CDR3aa: CASSEFKGRSEQYF; CDR3nt: TGTGCCAGCAGTGAATTTAAGGGCCGTAGCGAGCAGTACTTC
j_gene: TRBJ2-5; abundance: .; d_gene: .; v_gene: TRBV28; CDR3aa: CASSLLRRQETQYF; CDR3nt: TGTGCCAGCAGCCTTCTAAGACGTCAAGAGACCCAGTACTTC
j_gene: TRBJ1-2; abundance: .; d_gene: TRBD1; v_gene: TRBV5-4; CDR3aa: CASSSPGQGLRNYGYTF; CDR3nt: TGTGCCAGCAGCTCTCCGGGACAGGGTTTACGTAACTATGGCTACACCTTC
j_gene: TRBJ2-1; abundance: .; d_gene: .; v_gene: TRBV2; CDR3aa: CASVVKGQEQFF; CDR3nt: TGTGCCAGCGTGGTTAAGGGTCAGGAGCAGTTCTTC
j_gene: TRBJ1-2; abundance: .; d_gene: TRBD1; v_gene: TRBV4-1; CDR3aa: CASRRTGGVGYTF; CDR3nt: TGCGCCAGCAGGCGAACAGGGGGCGTCGGCTACACCTTC
j_gene: TRBJ1-3; abundance: .; d_gene: .; v_gene: TRBV2; CDR3aa: CASTRGEPSGNTIYF; CDR3nt: TGTGCCAGCACTCGAGGTGAACCCTCTGGAAACACCATATATTTT
j_gene: TRBJ1-3; abundance: .; d_gene: .; v_gene: TRBV5-4; CDR3aa: CASSFGWGSGNTIYF; CDR3nt: TGTGCCAGCAGCTTCGGTTGGGGCTCTGGAAACACCATATATTTT
j_gene: TRBJ1-3; abundance: .; d_gene: .; v_gene: TRBV6-5; CDR3aa: CASSYKGSSGNTIYF; CDR3nt: TGTGCCAGCAGTTACAAGGGGAGCTCTGGAAACACCATATATTTT
j_gene: TRBJ1-1; abundance: .; d_gene: .; v_gene: TRBV27; CDR3aa: CASSPLQGEAFF; CDR3nt: TGTGCCAGCAGTCCCTTACAGGGAGAAGCTTTCTTT
j_gene: TRBJ2-3; abundance: .; d_gene: .; v_gene: TRBV20-1; CDR3aa: CSATGGNTQYF; CDR3nt: TGCAGTGCTACCGGGGGTAATACGCAGTATTTT
j_gene: TRBJ1-3; abundance: .; d_gene: .; v_gene: TRBV5-5; CDR3aa: CASSRTFSGNTIYF; CDR3nt: TGTGCCAGCAGCCGGACTTTCTCTGGAAACACCATATATTTT
j_gene: TRBJ1-1; abundance: .; d_gene: .; v_gene: TRBV10-3; CDR3aa: CAISGQDTEAFF; CDR3nt: TGTGCCATCAGTGGGCAGGACACTGAAGCTTTCTTT
j_gene: TRBJ2-1; abundance: .; d_gene: TRBD2; v_gene: TRBV19; CDR3aa: CASSTGTSGRNDEQFF; CDR3nt: TGTGCCAGTAGTACAGGGACTAGCGGGAGGAATGATGAGCAGTTCTTC
j_gene: TRBJ2-5; abundance: .; d_gene: TRBD2; v_gene: TRBV18; CDR3aa: CASSPPLGLAGGQETQYF; CDR3nt: TGTGCCAGCTCACCACCCCTGGGACTTGCGGGAGGGCAAGAGACCCAGTACTTC
j_gene: TRBJ2-7; abundance: .; d_gene: .; v_gene: TRBV19; CDR3aa: CASSLRPGTTYEQYF; CDR3nt: TGTGCCAGTAGTCTTCGTCCCGGGACAACCTACGAGCAGTACTTC